The rows below give T cell receptor beta chains drawn from one sample of a study of blood T cells in healthy people across ages. TCRdb recomputed calls from the 5' RACE reads with MiXCR, one row per CDR3 protein. The table records approximately 1,000,000 distinct CDR3 sequences, 45% of them present only once. What was sequenced was blood. These receptors all stem from a woman between 55 and 75 years old in good health. The conserved cysteine and the conserved F or W are not part of the CDR3 here.

v_gene	CDR3aa
TRBV12-3/TRBV12-4	ASSSPGRLNTEAF
TRBV5-1	ASSFPSPAKNIQY
TRBV7-9	ASSLLAGASYEQY
TRBV12-3/TRBV12-4	ASSLGPPGYNEQF
TRBV7-2	ASSPEGEQETQY
TRBV6-5	ASSYSGAVRTGAYEQY
TRBV10-2	ASSETGNTIY
TRBV6-1	ASTIGGGFQETQY
TRBV20-1	SAAGTSVEQY
TRBV7-9	ASSLYVQETQY
TRBV27	ASRPKLEQGQETQY
TRBV15	ATSRDPAETQY
TRBV6-5	ASQFTSNQPQH
TRBV6-5	ASSYGRPSQETQY
TRBV4-2	ASSQDDGRATYEQY
TRBV5-1	ASSLGAVTSGLDEQF
TRBV5-1	ASSRGVGTQETQY
TRBV29-1	SVAIAGNPYEQY
TRBV29-1	SVEGQGRKQY
TRBV10-3	AISESRGLETQY
TRBV5-1	ASSLSGTVENEQF
TRBV18	ASSPRGDSSEQY
TRBV12-5	ARGSQGVGEQY
TRBV4-2	ASRKGTSGSTDTQY
TRBV9	ASRALAGAYEQY
TRBV11-2	ASTLSGSVSNEQF
TRBV20-1	SARIRGSSYNEQF
TRBV5-1	ASSLDGQNPYEQF
TRBV12-5	ASGDEPATEQY
TRBV7-8	ASSARVGGTDTQY
TRBV20-1	SARDPNRGQF
TRBV29-1	SSGREQF
TRBV5-1	AGSLALALQETQY
TRBV28	ASSGTGYYGYT
TRBV10-1	ASSPPSQGARNEQF
TRBV6-1	ASTGRGAPDNSPLH
TRBV11-2	ASSPSGLAGGYNEQF
TRBV2	ASSERTLFYEQY
TRBV20-1	SAGQGVNQPQH
TRBV30	ASQSGSAKGYEQY
TRBV18	ASSDSLMQF
TRBV20-1	SASSAGYEQF
TRBV9	ASSEATGLGEQY
TRBV6-5	ASSYTGALYQDTQY
TRBV5-6	ASSLQGPSPLH
TRBV9	ASSGGSGPTYEQY
TRBV12-5	ASGLVPCLAGPQSSYNEQF